This passage covers 14 T cell receptor beta chains from one sample sequenced in a study of cytotoxic CD8 clonotypes in ibrutinib-treated CLL. Measured with immunoSEQ multiplex PCR; TCRdb has only the in-frame clones, and not every one. Of 250,000 to 350,000 clones listed, more than 70% were seen once; the top ten hold about 5.7%. The starting material was PBMCs, obtained at disease progression, from a patient treated with ibrutinib. The receptors were sampled from a human donor with chronic lymphocytic leukemia.

The V gene is TRBV13, the J gene TRBJ2-2, with no clear D. From germline, CDR1 is PRHDT and CDR2 FYEKMQ (reference sequence). CDR3 length equals 13 residues. V lost 2 bases and J 5 bases, leaving 6 bases between the germline ends. CDR3 loop: CASSLRYTGELFF. The CDR3 DNA follows: TGTGCCAGCAGCTTACGGTATACCGGGGAGCTGTTTTTT. The complete variable domain, with remaining parts taken from reference TRBV13 and TRBJ2-2, reads AAGVIQSPRHLIKEKRETATLKCYPIPRHDTVYWYQQGPGQDPQFLISFYEKMQSDKGSIPDRFSAQQFSDYHSELNMSSLELGDSALYFCASSLRYTGELFFGEGSRLTVL.

The chain employs TRBV4-3 and TRBJ1-2, with a possible D match to TRBD1 (6 bases). The CDR3 extends over 13 amino acids. Germline V gives CDR1 LGHNA, CDR2 YSLEER. V lost 3 bases and J 8 bases, leaving 13 bases between the germline ends. This CDR3 reads CASSHGYRDGYTF. The CDR3 nucleotides read TGCGCCAGCAGCCATGGATACAGGGACGGCTACACCTTC.

With respect to this clone: The same CDR3 can be traced to other DNA sequences in this sample. The chain is built from TRBV7-9 and TRBJ2-7; D may be TRBD1 or TRBD2 (5 bases each). The CDR3 totals 12 residues. Per the germline V gene, CDR1 is SEHNR and CDR2 is FQNEAQ (reference sequence). The V end lost 0 bases, the J end lost 6 bases, and 6 bases lay between the germline ends. CDR3 sequence reads: CASSLAGGEQYF. The CDR3 DNA reads as TGTGCCAGCAGCTTAGCTGGGGGCGAGCAGTACTTC.

The chain joins TRBV6-5 to TRBJ2-5; 11 positions match TRBD1. Germline CDR1 and CDR2: MNHEY and SVGAGI. Trimming took 4 bases from V and 5 from J; bases not matched to a gene: 3. The CDR3 loop spans 14 amino acids. Here the CDR3 DNA reads TGTGCCAGCAGTTCCGGGACAGGGGGGGAGACCCAGTACTTC. It encodes CASSSGTGGETQYF.

The chain couples TRBV9 to TRBJ2-2; 9 positions agree with TRBD1. CDR1 is SGDLS, CDR2 YYNGEE, per germline. The junction had 5 bases not matched to a gene; V was cut back by 4 bases and J by 4 bases. The length of the CDR3 is 15 residues. CDR3 amino acids: CASSLQGAITGELFF. CDR3 DNA: TGTGCCAGCAGCTTACAGGGGGCTATCACCGGGGAGCTGTTTTTT.

The gene calls are TRBV7-6 and TRBJ2-5; no definite D call. CDR1 SGHVS and CDR2 FNYEAQ come from the germline V gene. This CDR3 spans 15 amino acids. V was shortened by 2 bases and J by 1 base, with 11 bases between the two germline ends. CDR3 sequence reads: CASSLWAAPQETQYF. CDR3 in DNA: TGTGCCAGCAGCTTATGGGCTGCCCCCCAAGAGACCCAGTACTTC.

The J gene is TRBJ2-3, the V gene TRBV10-3, with unresolved D. In germline, CDR1 is ENHRY, CDR2 SYGVKD. The CDR3 covers 15 residues. V was cut by 3 bases and J by 2 bases, with 12 bases left in between. CDR3 region: CAISDLYWDTDTQYF. DNA for the CDR3: TGTGCCATCAGTGACCTTTATTGGGACACAGATACGCAGTATTTT.

The genes are TRBV10-3 and TRBJ1-2; D possibly corresponds to TRBD1 (6 bases). CDR1 and CDR2 (germline): ENHRY, SYGVKD. Trimming removed 6 bases at V and 2 bases at J, with 13 bases between. The CDR3 consists of 14 residues. CDR3 loop: CAIRPGQKNYGYTF. CDR3 DNA sequence: TGTGCCATCAGGCCCGGACAGAAGAACTATGGCTACACCTTC.

J is TRBJ1-2 and V is TRBV5-4, with D perhaps matching TRBD1 (5 bases). The CDR3 runs 17 residues. V was pared by 1 base and J by 6 bases, with 22 bases between. The germline V gene has CDR1 SGHNT and CDR2 YYREEE (reference sequence). This CDR3 reads CASSLKTLRWGPDGYTF. In DNA, the CDR3 is TGTGCCAGCAGCTTGAAAACCCTCAGGTGGGGACCCGATGGCTACACCTTC.

This chain joins TRBV4-1 and TRBJ2-5; no reliable D call. CDR3 length: 14 residues. Germline V lookup: CDR1 MGHRA, CDR2 YSYEKL. Trimming pared 0 bases from V and 2 bases from J, leaving 7 bases between. In DNA, the CDR3 is TGCGCCAGCAGCCAAGAGAATTTACAAGAGACCCAGTACTTC. This codes for CASSQENLQETQYF.

The rearrangement uses TRBV5-1 and TRBJ1-2; D gene unclear. The CDR3 is 13 amino acids. V lost 3 bases to trimming and J lost 3 bases, with 9 bases between them. The germline gives CDR1 SGHRS, CDR2 YFSETQ. CDR3 amino acids: CASSSDGYYGYTF. The CDR3 coding sequence is TGCGCCAGCAGCTCCGACGGATACTATGGCTACACCTTC.

This clone was observed a few times. A read error may produce the germline difference seen at one junction end. The J gene is TRBJ1-2, the V gene TRBV9, with 7 bases matching TRBD1. The germline V gene has CDR1 SGDLS and CDR2 YYNGEE. The CDR3 is 12 residues long. CDR3 in DNA: TGTGCCAGCAGCCATATCAGAGGGGGACAGTCCTTC. Residues: CASSHIRGGQSF.

This chain links TRBV5-4 with TRBJ2-5, with 11 bases lining up with TRBD2. The CDR3 covers 15 residues. The V and J ends lost 0 bases and 3 bases, in that order; junction bases with no gene match: 1. CDR1 is SGHNT, CDR2 YYREEE, per germline (reference sequence). In nucleotides, the CDR3 is TGTGCCAGCAGCTTGGCGGGACTAGCGGAAGAGACCCAGTACTTC. Translating gives CASSLAGLAEETQYF.

The rearrangement uses TRBV28 and TRBJ1-5; D is uncertain. Looked up from germline, CDR1 is MDHEN and CDR2 is SYDVKM. The length of the CDR3 is 14 residues. V lost 6 bases and J 0 bases, leaving 9 bases between the germline ends. DNA of the CDR3: TGTGCCAGCAGATTCGGTTATAGCAATCAGCCCCAGCATTTT. Translation: CASRFGYSNQPQHF.